The sequence of this T cell receptor (beta chain) was determined in a study of blood T cell repertoires in COVID-19. Overall study: Spain, Italy and the United States supplied samples that represented acute and convalescent COVID-19. PBMCs, B-cell-depleted T cells, or T cells provided the cDNA or gDNA that made up the material.

In the original processing: Amplification of reference gene primers was used by the study to estimate nucleated cell counts. Some clones are missing from TCRdb's copy, which holds only in-frame ones; the method was immunoSEQ multiplex PCR. V and J calls plus clone size are reproduced from that table; the DNA served to infer D and trimming. The table has about 190,000 clones, around three quarters seen once; the top ten hold 15% to 20%. This CDR3 has 11 amino acids. The V and J ends lost 7 bases and 0 bases respectively, with 6 bases between them. Germline V gene lookup returns CDR1 DFQATT and CDR2 SNEGSKA (reference sequence).

The clonotype comes from a man in his fifties or sixties with active or convalescent COVID-19. V is TRBV20-1 and J is TRBJ2-5; weak D call: TRBD1 (5 bases). The sequenced sample consisted of peripheral blood. CDR3 bases: TGCAGTGGCAGGGACCAAGAGACCCAGTACTTC. It codes for CSGRDQETQYF.